The 23 T cell receptor beta chains below were found in one sample sequenced in a study of neoadjuvant anti-PD-1 for oral cavity cancer. Profiling relied on immunoSEQ multiplex PCR, and the TCRdb table lists in-frame clones only, not all of them. The sample yields tens of thousands of clones, under 30% seen once. Indicated time point: after neoadjuvant nivolumab, at surgical resection. The specimen was tumor tissue, collected after nivolumab (anti-PD-1) treatment. All receptors come from a person aged 35 to 85 with oral cavity squamous cell carcinoma.

The J gene is TRBJ2-3, the V gene TRBV11-2, with unresolved D. V lost 1 base and J lost 0, with 17 bases in between. CDR3 length: 18 residues. CDR1 and CDR2 (germline): SGHAT, FQNNGV. Here the CDR3 reads CASSLGMGDYSSTDTQYF. DNA of the CDR3: TGTGCCAGCAGCTTAGGTATGGGCGATTATTCTAGCACAGATACGCAGTATTTT.

This clone has more than one count but fewer than ten. The V and J genes are TRBV7-8 and TRBJ1-5, with D hard to call. This CDR3 is built from 14 residues. CDR1 SGHVS and CDR2 FQNEAQ come from the germline V gene. With 5 bases removed from V and 2 bases from J, the gap between germline ends came to 10 bases. The CDR3 here is CASSLTWGNQPQHF. The CDR3, as DNA: TGTGCCAGCAGCCTGACATGGGGCAATCAGCCCCAGCATTTT. Filled out from reference TRBV7-8 and TRBJ1-5, the complete variable domain reads GAGVSQSPRYKVAKRGQDVALRCDPISGHVSLFWYQQALGQGPEFLTYFQNEAQLDKSGLPSDRFFAERPEGSVSTLKIQRTQQEDSAVYLCASSLTWGNQPQHFGDGTRLSIL.

The gene calls are TRBV29-1 and TRBJ2-3, with 16 bases lining up with TRBD2. CDR3 length equals 17 residues. Trimming removed 0 bases from V and 6 bases from J; junction bases left unmatched: 6. Germline V gene sequence: CDR1 SQVTM, CDR2 ANQGSEA. The CDR3 region is CSVEDGTSGRVADTQYF. CDR3 in DNA: TGCAGCGTTGAAGACGGGACTAGCGGGAGGGTTGCGGATACGCAGTATTTT.

V gene TRBV30 combines with J gene TRBJ2-3, with a tentative D call TRBD1 (6 bases). Trimming cost V 3 bases and J 2 bases, with 15 bases left between them. Germline V lookup: CDR1 GTSNPN, CDR2 SVGIG (reference sequence). This CDR3 is 15 amino acids long. CDR3 sequence (DNA): TGTGCCTGGAGCCAACAGGGTTCCCCCACAGATACGCAGTATTTT. Encoded protein: CAWSQQGSPTDTQYF.

The chain uses TRBV4-1 and TRBJ2-1; D gene uncertain. Germline CDR1 reads MGHRA; CDR2 reads YSYEKL. Trimming stripped 4 bases from V and 6 bases from J, with 10 bases between. This CDR3 region has 13 residues. In nucleotides, the CDR3 is TGCGCCAGCAGCCTCTACAGTGCCAATGAGCAGTTCTTC. Translated: CASSLYSANEQFF.

This clone showed up just a few times. The chain joins TRBV6-5 to TRBJ2-7, with D maybe TRBD2 (7 bases). Deletions cut 7 bases from V and 4 bases from J, with 20 bases between. There are 15 residues in the CDR3. Germline V lookup: CDR1 MNHEY, CDR2 SVGAGI. CDR3 region: CASTVRVGGGYEQYF. CDR3 nucleotides: TGTGCCAGCACCGTAAGGGTAGGGGGGGGATACGAGCAGTACTTC.

V and J are TRBV27 and TRBJ2-7; 7 bases align to TRBD2. The CDR3 sequence is 15 residues long. Germline CDR1 and CDR2: MNHEY and SMNVEV (reference sequence). V lost 2 bases to trimming and J lost 7 bases; unmatched junction nucleotides: 11. For the CDR3, the DNA is TGTGCCAGCAGTTTAACGACTAGCAAGACTTTAGAGCAGTACTTC. This gives the protein CASSLTTSKTLEQYF.

This clone was counted a single time. The V and J genes are TRBV28 and TRBJ1-2; TRBD1 matches at 7 bases. This CDR3 spans 15 amino acids. From germline, CDR1 is MDHEN and CDR2 SYDVKM. J lost 3 bases, V lost 5 bases, and 9 bases had no gene match. CDR3: CASSTPRDRDYGYTF. As DNA, the CDR3 is TGTGCCAGCAGTACACCCAGGGACAGAGACTATGGCTACACCTTC.

The V gene is TRBV7-3, the J gene TRBJ2-3; D may be TRBD2 (5 bases). This CDR3 comprises 14 residues. Looked up from germline, CDR1 is SGHTA and CDR2 is FQGTGA. V was shortened by 9 bases and J by 0 bases, with 13 bases between the two germline ends. The CDR3 sequence is CASKAWTSTDTQYF. The CDR3 DNA reads TGTGCCAGTAAAGCGTGGACTAGCACAGATACGCAGTATTTT.

This clone has just a few counts. The chain links TRBV28 to TRBJ2-1; D ambiguous. CDR3 length: 12 amino acids. Trimming took off 6 bases at V and 7 bases at J, with 10 bases between the two ends. Germline V CDR1 and CDR2: MDHEN, SYDVKM. CDR3 in DNA: TGTGCCAGCAGCCCTATAGGGAATGAGCAGTTCTTC. Translation: CASSPIGNEQFF.

This clone is medium-sized (0.01 to 0.1%). The chain carries TRBV6-6 and TRBJ2-6; D unresolved. Trimming removed 7 bases from V and 4 bases from J, with 8 bases in between. Germline lookup yields CDR1 MNHNY and CDR2 SVGAGI (reference sequence). This CDR3 has 13 amino acids. CDR3: CASTVSGANVLTF. In DNA form, the CDR3 reads TGTGCCAGCACCGTATCCGGGGCCAACGTCCTGACTTTC.

The CDR3 loop reads CATSRGSGTSLRETTEAFF. CDR3 DNA: TGTGCCACCAGCAGAGGATCTGGGACGTCACTTCGGGAGACCACTGAAGCTTTCTTT. J is TRBJ1-1 and V is TRBV15; maybe TRBD1 (5 bases). Trimming shortened V by 1 base and J by 4 bases, and 25 bases separated the two germline ends. The CDR3 consists of 19 residues. Germline lookup yields CDR1 LNHNV and CDR2 YYDKDF (reference sequence).

As DNA, the CDR3 is TGCGCCAGCAGCACGGGGACTAGCGGGGGGAGCACAGATACGCAGTATTTT. This gives the protein CASSTGTSGGSTDTQYF. The V call is TRBV5-1, the J call TRBJ2-3, with 15 bases matching TRBD2. Germline trimming cut 4 bases from V and 0 bases from J; bases unmatched to any gene: 3. Looked up from germline, CDR1 is SGHRS and CDR2 is YFSETQ. CDR3 length equals 17 residues.

The chain employs TRBV7-6 and TRBJ1-3; maybe TRBD1 (5 bases). V dropped 1 base and J dropped 1 base, with 14 bases sitting between them. The CDR3 sequence is 17 residues long. The V gene's germline CDR1 is SGHVS and CDR2 FNYEAQ. The CDR3 is CASSLGPSGGSGNTIYF. In DNA, the CDR3 is TGTGCCAGCAGCTTAGGGCCCTCGGGGGGATCTGGAAACACCATATATTTT.

This chain joins TRBV5-4 and TRBJ1-2; D is unclear. V was pared by 4 bases and J by 6 bases, with 16 bases between. The CDR3 runs to 14 residues. Germline lookup yields CDR1 SGHNT and CDR2 YYREEE (reference sequence). For the CDR3, the DNA is TGTGCCAGCAGCCCTGGGCGGTCCCTCGATGGCTACACCTTC. It encodes CASSPGRSLDGYTF.

This clone was seen a handful of times. J is TRBJ1-5 and V is TRBV2, with no clear D. V was cut by 8 bases and J by 4 bases, with 18 bases left in between. The CDR3 sequence is 15 residues long. The germline gives CDR1 SNHLY, CDR2 FYNNEI. CDR3 protein: CASVRSREPNQPQHF. The CDR3 region has the DNA TGTGCCAGCGTAAGGTCCCGGGAGCCAAATCAGCCCCAGCATTTT.

This clone was counted only a few times. DNA of the CDR3: TGTGCCAGCAGCCAAGTCGGAAACACCATATATTTT. Translation: CASSQVGNTIYF. This chain connects TRBV14 to TRBJ1-3; D ambiguous. This CDR3 is built from 12 residues. Looked up from germline, CDR1 is SGHDN and CDR2 is FVKESK. V gave up 1 base and J gave up 4 bases, with 2 bases separating them.

The rearrangement joins TRBV6-5 to TRBJ2-1; 9 positions agree with TRBD2. CDR1 and CDR2 (germline): MNHEY, SVGAGI. This CDR3 region has 13 residues. Trimming at V came to 7 bases and at J to 8 bases, leaving 6 bases not matched to a gene. CDR3 residues: CASTQRTSDEQFF. As DNA, the CDR3 is TGTGCCAGCACTCAAAGGACTAGCGATGAGCAGTTCTTC.

V and J are TRBV7-9 and TRBJ1-1, with unresolved D. Trimming cost V 5 bases and J 4 bases, with 14 bases left between them. Looked up from germline, CDR1 is SEHNR and CDR2 is FQNEAQ (reference sequence). The CDR3 spans 14 residues. For the CDR3, the DNA is TGTGCCAGCAGCGAGGGAGCCCTCAGCACTGAAGCTTTCTTT. Encoded protein: CASSEGALSTEAFF.

The chain has TRBV5-8 and TRBJ2-3; TRBD2 agrees at 8 bases. The CDR3 extends over 17 amino acids. The V segment lost 4 bases and the J segment 7 bases; nucleotides outside the gene matches: 17. The germline V gene encodes CDR1 SGHTS and CDR2 YDEGEE. This chain's CDR3 is CASSPLYSRGATHTQYF. CDR3 nucleotides: TGTGCCAGCAGCCCTCTCTATTCGCGGGGGGCCACGCATACGCAGTATTTT.

This clone was found many times. The sample carries other DNA sequences with the same CDR3. The rearrangement uses TRBV7-6 and TRBJ2-3, with 7 bases fitting TRBD2. V lost 2 bases, J lost 2 bases, and 1 base stayed unmatched. This CDR3 is built from 14 residues. Per the germline V gene, CDR1 is SGHVS and CDR2 is FNYEAQ. The chain's CDR3 is CASSLSGNTDTQYF. The CDR3, as DNA: TGTGCCAGCAGCTTAAGCGGGAACACAGATACGCAGTATTTT.

The DNA of the CDR3 is TGTGCCATCAGTGAGCTAGGACAGGGGATTGCAACTAATGAAAAACTGTTTTTT. It specifies CAISELGQGIATNEKLFF. The genes are TRBV10-3 and TRBJ1-4, with 9 bases aligning to TRBD1. The V gene's germline CDR1 is ENHRY and CDR2 SYGVKD. The CDR3 sequence is 18 residues long. V dropped 2 bases and J dropped 0; count of bases not matched to a gene: 7.

This clone showed up just a few times. This rearrangement joins TRBV4-1 to TRBJ2-6; D is possibly TRBD1 or TRBD2 (5 bases each). The CDR3 runs to 17 residues. V was trimmed by 3 bases and J by 0 bases, leaving 12 bases between them. Germline V lookup: CDR1 MGHRA, CDR2 YSYEKL. The DNA for the CDR3 is TGCGCCAGCAGCCAGGGACCTACTAGCTCTGGGGCCAACGTCCTGACTTTC. Protein product: CASSQGPTSSGANVLTF.